This TCR beta chain appears in the sequencing data of a study of immune evolution from preneoplasia to lung adenocarcinoma. As for the study in general: HLA loss of heterozygosity: approximately 7.5% AIS, about 15% MIA, roughly 30% ADC, none AAH.

This table comes from immunoSEQ multiplex PCR, and its TCRdb copy is limited to in-frame clones, with some not included. Of around 41,000 clones detected, under 80% appear once; the ten largest clones hold 4% to 5%. Per germline, CDR1 SGHTA and CDR2 FQGNSA. V shed 2 bases, J shed 5 bases, and the junction held 7 bases outside the gene matches. The CDR3 runs 15 residues. Macro-dissection enriched premalignant or tumor cells before nucleic acid extraction. The source is a person between 60 and 70 years old with lung adenocarcinoma. Sequenced input: FFPE invasive lung adenocarcinoma tissue. The chain combines TRBV7-2 with TRBJ2-3, with 7 bases identical to TRBD2. The CDR3 is CASSLRAGREDTQYF. CDR3 in DNA: TGTGCCAGCAGCTTAAGAGCGGGACGGGAAGATACGCAGTATTTT.